The table lists the clone carrying this T cell receptor (beta chain) with a count of one. Its target is not known. The CDR3 has 17 amino acids. CDR1 and CDR2 from the germline V gene are MGHRA and YSYEKL. V lost 0 bases and J lost 6; bases outside the gene matches: 12. The data belong to a study of cytomegalovirus exposure and HLA in healthy donors. Study details: Early released data comprised tens of millions of unique TCRs from HLA-typed donors.

Primers: 60 Vbeta forward and 13 Jbeta reverse. Methods used by the authors: Roughly 80 million unique TCR beta chains, roughly 10 million shared, were counted in a later analysis. Sequencing was performed with immunoSEQ multiplex PCR; in TCRdb, only in-frame clones are kept and a portion is missing. Clone size and V and J calls were adopted from that table, with D and trimming inferred from the DNA. This sample has around 140,000 clones; 50% to 75% occur once, and the top ten carry 2% to 3%. The study, taken as a whole, reports: Other equally common chains were less clonally expanded than HLA-associated TCR beta chains, a later analysis showed.

This clonotype originated in a woman aged 40 to 49 in good health and CMV-seronegative. V and J are TRBV4-1 and TRBJ2-7, with TRBD1 matching 9 bases. The source material was PBMCs. The CDR3 DNA follows: TGCGCCAGCAGCCAAGAGGGTGTCGGGACAGGGATGGGCGAGCAGTACTTC. This codes for CASSQEGVGTGMGEQYF.